The subject of this entry is one T cell receptor beta chain. V was shortened by 4 bases and J by 2 bases, with 17 bases between the two germline ends. This CDR3 contains 16 residues. Germline-derived CDR1 and CDR2 are ENHRY and SYGVKD. This sample was included in a study of blood T cell repertoires in COVID-19. The overall study: Samples taken during acute and convalescent COVID-19 were collected in the United States, Italy and Spain. Nucleic acid was either cDNA or gDNA, and it came from T cells, B-cell-depleted T cells, or PBMCs.

In the study's own analysis: Estimates of nucleated cell counts were drawn from the amplification of reference gene primers. The data were produced by immunoSEQ multiplex PCR, yet TCRdb's version contains in-frame clones alone and is incomplete. V, J and clone size derive from that table, while D and trimming were established from the DNA sequence. The repertoire has under 150,000 clones, 70% to 90% of them found once; the top ten carry around a quarter. The sequence was obtained from a human donor in a cohort sampled during active COVID-19. The rearrangement links TRBV10-3 to TRBJ2-5, with D maybe TRBD2 (6 bases). Sequencing used peripheral blood. The CDR3 DNA reads as TGTGCCATCAGTGGTAGCGGTAGTCAGTCTCAAGAGACCCAGTACTTC. Translated: CAISGSGSQSQETQYF.